The 17 T cell receptor beta chains in this list originate from one sample, sequenced in a study of T cells in Graves' hyperthyroidism and ophthalmopathy (dated by TCRdb to between 2018 and 2021). Libraries came from multiplex PCR. Sequenced on an Illumina HiSeq 2000. The TCR beta CDR3 regions were amplified from the RNA transcripts. For the first round of RT-PCR on the TCR CDR3, the HTBI primer set was used together with the Qiagen OneStep RT-PCR kit. Using fastp at Q25 and MiXCR, TCRdb reprocessed the public reads and kept productive beta chains. Merged by CDR3 protein, the rows form single entries marked with the most common genes and DNA. Across this sample there are about 300,000 distinct CDR3 sequences, with approximately 26% seen only once. The top ten clonotypes cover approximately 25% of the sample. What was sequenced was blood. The receptors shown here come from a man between 35 and 55 years old with Graves' hyperthyroidism that later progressed to Graves' ophthalmopathy.

The J gene is TRBJ2-5, the V gene TRBV5-1; the D is unclear. V dropped 4 bases and J dropped 5 bases, with 6 bases sitting between them. Per germline, CDR1 SGHRS and CDR2 YFSETQ. The length of the CDR3 is 11 residues. The CDR3 nucleotides are TGCGCCAGCAGCCTTCATGAGACCCAGTACTTC. Protein product: CASSLHETQYF.

At least ten counts were recorded for this clonotype. The J gene is TRBJ2-5, the V gene TRBV18, with 8 nucleotides matching TRBD2. Trimming at V came to 0 bases and at J to 2 bases, leaving 2 bases not matched to a gene. The length of the CDR3 is 15 residues. Germline values: CDR1 KGHSH, CDR2 LQKENI. The CDR3 loop reads CASSPPSGRQETQYF. In DNA, the CDR3 is TGTGCCAGCTCACCACCGAGCGGGAGACAAGAGACCCAGTACTTC.

About this clonotype: A clone one base away is much larger, so this may be a read error. The chain is built from TRBV12-3 or TRBV12-4 and TRBJ1-2, with TRBD1 matching 7 bases. V shed 6 bases and J 2 bases; nucleotides not matched to a gene: 3. The CDR3 is made up of 13 amino acids. CDR3 amino acids: CASRLTGNYGYTF. For the CDR3, the DNA is TGTGCCAGCAGACTGACAGGGAACTATGGCTACACCTTC.

This chain's CDR3 is CSARVPSGGGPPGELFF. CDR3 nucleotides: TGCAGTGCTAGAGTACCCAGCGGGGGAGGGCCCCCCGGGGAGCTGTTTTTT. This rearrangement joins TRBV20-1 to TRBJ2-2, with 8 bases identical to TRBD2. The CDR3 totals 17 residues. After removal of 1 base from V and 6 bases from J, the junction contained 13 bases not matched to a gene. The germline V gene has CDR1 DFQATT and CDR2 SNEGSKA (reference sequence).

This clonotype has a count of ten or more. J is TRBJ1-2 and V is TRBV29-1, with 8 bases that match TRBD1. Germline CDR1 reads SQVTM; CDR2 reads ANQGSEA. The CDR3 runs to 13 residues. V lost 5 bases and J lost 8; bases outside the gene matches: 10. The CDR3 loop is CSVPRQGAQGYTF. The CDR3 DNA reads TGCAGCGTTCCGAGGCAGGGGGCCCAAGGCTACACCTTC.

This rearrangement joins TRBV12-3 or TRBV12-4 to TRBJ1-5; D ambiguous. V gave up 5 bases and J gave up 6 bases, with 17 bases separating them. The CDR3 extends over 15 amino acids. CDR3 residues: CASSTLTEPSQPQHF. The CDR3 DNA sequence: TGTGCCAGCAGTACACTAACGGAGCCATCTCAGCCCCAGCATTTT.

This clonotype showed up many times. The chain has TRBV5-5 and TRBJ2-2; D gene uncertain. Trimming stripped 6 bases from V and 1 base from J, with 7 bases between. The CDR3 has 13 amino acids. The germline gives CDR1 SGHKS, CDR2 YYEKEE (reference sequence). As DNA, the CDR3 is TGTGCCAGCAACAGCAGGAACACCGGGGAGCTGTTTTTT. Encoded protein: CASNSRNTGELFF.

This clonotype has at least ten counts. J is TRBJ2-3 and V is TRBV6-1; weak D call: TRBD1 (6 bases). The CDR3 spans 13 residues. V shed 8 bases and J shed 5 bases, with 14 bases lying between them. The germline V gene has CDR1 MNHNS and CDR2 SASEGT. CDR3 residues: CASLQGGVDTQYF. The CDR3 nucleotides read TGTGCCAGCCTACAGGGTGGGGTAGATACGCAGTATTTT.

In this sample, this clonotype turned up many times. This chain uses TRBV7-2 with TRBJ2-4, with 7 bases matching TRBD1. The V gene's germline CDR1 is SGHTA and CDR2 FQGNSA. The V gene end was trimmed by 1 base and the J gene end by 6 bases; junction bases not matched to a gene: 3. The CDR3 consists of 14 residues. CDR3 in amino acids: CASSLEQGRNIQYF. The CDR3 nucleotides are TGTGCCAGCAGCTTAGAACAGGGGAGAAACATTCAGTACTTC.

The table lists this clonotype with many counts. V gene TRBV24-1 combines with J gene TRBJ1-2, with a tentative D call TRBD1 (6 bases). The CDR3 contains 13 residues. The ends were cut back, 4 bases at V and 4 bases at J, with 9 bases in the middle. The V gene's germline CDR1 is KGHDR and CDR2 SFDVKD. CDR3 amino acids: CATSEGGAYGYTF. The CDR3 DNA is TGTGCCACCAGTGAAGGGGGGGCCTATGGCTACACCTTC.

The sample holds many counts of this clonotype. At one of its ends the junction is not consistent with the germline gene, which may arise from a read error. The chain carries TRBV20-1 and TRBJ2-7; D possibly corresponds to TRBD1 (6 bases). Germline loops: CDR1 DFQATT, CDR2 SNEGSKA (reference sequence). CDR3 length: 13 amino acids. For the CDR3, the DNA is TGCAGTGCGAGAGGACAGCAAACCTACGAGCAGTACTTC. Its translation: CSARGQQTYEQYF.

This clonotype appeared a few times. The chain couples TRBV11-2 to TRBJ1-3; D unclear. Trimming shortened V by 3 bases and J by 1 base, and 7 bases separated the two germline ends. Germline CDR1 SGHAT, CDR2 FQNNGV. The CDR3 spans 14 residues. As DNA, the CDR3 is TGTGCCAGCAGCTTCACTGAATCTGGAAACACCATATATTTT. Its protein is CASSFTESGNTIYF. Complete variable domain (other parts from reference TRBV11-2 and TRBJ1-3): EAGVAQSPRYKIIEKRQSVAFWCNPISGHATLYWYQQILGQGPKLLIQFQNNGVVDDSQLPKDRFSAERLKGVDSTLKIQPAKLEDSAVYLCASSFTESGNTIYFGEGSWLTVV.

The chain couples TRBV12-3 or TRBV12-4 to TRBJ2-2; D is unclear. The CDR3 consists of 12 residues. Between the trimmed V and J ends, which lost 1 base and 7 bases, there was a span of 4 bases. The CDR3 region is CASSLGGGELFF. The CDR3 nucleotides are TGTGCCAGCAGTTTAGGCGGCGGGGAGCTGTTTTTT.

This clonotype has at least ten counts. The chain combines TRBV20-1 with TRBJ1-5; D remains ambiguous. V lost 8 bases to trimming and J lost 2 bases, with 13 bases between them. Per the germline V gene, CDR1 is DFQATT and CDR2 is SNEGSKA (reference sequence). This CDR3 has 13 amino acids. CDR3 loop: CSIKMAGNQPQHF. The CDR3, as DNA: TGCAGTATAAAGATGGCGGGCAATCAGCCCCAGCATTTT.

This rearrangement joins TRBV5-1 to TRBJ2-2; D may correspond to TRBD1 or TRBD2 (5 bases each). Germline values: CDR1 SGHRS, CDR2 YFSETQ. Trimming shortened V by 4 bases and J by 3 bases, and 7 bases separated the two germline ends. The CDR3 consists of 13 residues. The CDR3 protein is CASSRGYTGELFF. In DNA form, the CDR3 reads TGCGCCAGCAGCCGGGGCTACACCGGGGAGCTGTTTTTT. The full variable domain, its missing parts supplied by reference TRBV5-1 and TRBJ2-2, is KAGVTQTPRYLIKTRGQQVTLSCSPISGHRSVSWYQQTPGQGLQFLFEYFSETQRNKGNFPGRFSGRQFSNSRSEMNVSTLELGDSALYLCASSRGYTGELFFGEGSRLTVL.

This clonotype was found many times. V is TRBV28 and J is TRBJ1-2; maybe TRBD1 (6 bases). The V gene's germline CDR1 is MDHEN and CDR2 SYDVKM. Trimming took off 7 bases at V and 0 bases at J, with 15 bases between the two ends. The CDR3 is 15 residues long. CDR3 protein: CASKIDRTTNYGYTF. The CDR3 bases are TGTGCCAGCAAAATAGACAGGACGACTAACTATGGCTACACCTTC.

The table lists this clonotype with many counts. V gene TRBV14 combines with J gene TRBJ1-5; D not certain. The CDR3 is 14 residues long. Germline V gives CDR1 SGHDN, CDR2 FVKESK. The V gene lost 0 bases and the J gene lost 7 bases, with 10 bases spanning the gap. CDR3 sequence (DNA): TGTGCCAGCAGCCAAGACGGGTGGGGACAGCCCCAGCATTTT. Its translation: CASSQDGWGQPQHF.